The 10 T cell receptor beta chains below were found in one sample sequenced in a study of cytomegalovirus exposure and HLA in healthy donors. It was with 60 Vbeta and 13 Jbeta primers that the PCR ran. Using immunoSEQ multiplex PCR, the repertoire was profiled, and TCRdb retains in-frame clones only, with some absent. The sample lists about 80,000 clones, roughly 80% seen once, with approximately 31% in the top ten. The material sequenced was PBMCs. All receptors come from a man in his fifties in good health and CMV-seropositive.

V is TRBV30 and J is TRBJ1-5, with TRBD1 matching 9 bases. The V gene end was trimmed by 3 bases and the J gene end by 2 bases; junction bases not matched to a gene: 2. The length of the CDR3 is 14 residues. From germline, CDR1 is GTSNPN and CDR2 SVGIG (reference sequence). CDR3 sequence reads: CAWSRTGGNQPQHF. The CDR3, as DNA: TGTGCCTGGAGCCGGACAGGGGGCAATCAGCCCCAGCATTTT.

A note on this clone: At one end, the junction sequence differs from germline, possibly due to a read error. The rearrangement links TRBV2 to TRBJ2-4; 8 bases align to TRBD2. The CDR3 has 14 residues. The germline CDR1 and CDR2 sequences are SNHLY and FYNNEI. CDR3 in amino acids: CASSTGTRGNSQYF. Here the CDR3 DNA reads TGTGCCAGCAGCACAGGGACTAGAGGAAACAGTCAGTACTTC. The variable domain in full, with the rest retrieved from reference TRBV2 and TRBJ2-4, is EPEVTQTPSHQVTQMGQEVILRCVPISNHLYFYWYRQILGQKVEFLVSFYNNEISEKSEIFDDQFSVERPDGSNFTLKIRSTKLEDSAMYFCASSTGTRGNSQYFGAGTRLSVL.

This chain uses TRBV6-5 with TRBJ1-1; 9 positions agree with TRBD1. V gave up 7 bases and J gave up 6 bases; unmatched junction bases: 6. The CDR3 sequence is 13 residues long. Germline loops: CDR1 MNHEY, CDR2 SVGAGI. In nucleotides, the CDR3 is TGTGCCAGCAAATTACAGGGGGCAGCTGAAGCTTTCTTT. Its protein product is CASKLQGAAEAFF.

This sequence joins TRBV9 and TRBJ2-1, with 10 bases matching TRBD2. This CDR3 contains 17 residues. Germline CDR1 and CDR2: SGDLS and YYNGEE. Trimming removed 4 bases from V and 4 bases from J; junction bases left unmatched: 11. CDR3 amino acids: CASSLTGGTSVYNEQFF. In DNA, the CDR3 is TGTGCCAGCAGCCTTACCGGGGGGACTAGCGTTTACAATGAGCAGTTCTTC.

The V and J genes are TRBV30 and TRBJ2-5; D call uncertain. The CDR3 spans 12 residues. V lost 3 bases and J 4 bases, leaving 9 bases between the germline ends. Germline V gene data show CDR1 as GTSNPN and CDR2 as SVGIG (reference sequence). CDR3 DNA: TGTGCCTGGAGGGAGTTTGGAGAGACCCAGTACTTC. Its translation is CAWREFGETQYF.

CDR3 nucleotides: TGTGCCAGCAGCTCGCCGGGGCTAGCGGGTCTCAATGAGCAGTTCTTC. Amino acids: CASSSPGLAGLNEQFF. This sequence joins TRBV7-9 and TRBJ2-1; 8 bases line up with TRBD2. Germline V gives CDR1 SEHNR, CDR2 FQNEAQ (reference sequence). J was trimmed by 6 bases and V by 4 bases; bases with no gene match: 11. The CDR3 has 16 amino acids. Together with reference TRBV7-9 and TRBJ2-1, the CDR3 gives the full variable domain: DTGVSQNPRHKITKRGQNVTFRCDPISEHNRLYWYRQTLGQGPEFLTYFQNEAQLEKSRLLSDRFSAERPKGSFSTLEIQRTEQGDSAMYLCASSSPGLAGLNEQFFGPGTRLTVL.

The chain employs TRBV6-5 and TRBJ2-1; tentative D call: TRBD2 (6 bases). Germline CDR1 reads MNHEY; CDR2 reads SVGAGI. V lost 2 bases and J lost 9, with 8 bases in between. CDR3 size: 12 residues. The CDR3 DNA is TGTGCCAGCAGTTACGGAGCGGGTGAGCAGTTCTTC. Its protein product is CASSYGAGEQFF.

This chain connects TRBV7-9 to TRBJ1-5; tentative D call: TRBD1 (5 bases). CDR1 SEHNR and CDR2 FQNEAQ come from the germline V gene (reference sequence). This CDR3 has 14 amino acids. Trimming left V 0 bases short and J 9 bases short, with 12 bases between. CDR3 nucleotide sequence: TGTGCCAGCAGCTTAGCGAACGGGGGGGGGCCCCAGCATTTT. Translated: CASSLANGGGPQHF.

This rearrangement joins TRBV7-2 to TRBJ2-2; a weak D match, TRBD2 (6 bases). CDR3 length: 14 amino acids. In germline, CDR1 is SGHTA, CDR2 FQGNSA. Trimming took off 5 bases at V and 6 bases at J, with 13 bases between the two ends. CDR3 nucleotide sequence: TGTGCCAGCAGCACGGGAGTAGTGGCCGGGGAGCTGTTTTTT. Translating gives CASSTGVVAGELFF.

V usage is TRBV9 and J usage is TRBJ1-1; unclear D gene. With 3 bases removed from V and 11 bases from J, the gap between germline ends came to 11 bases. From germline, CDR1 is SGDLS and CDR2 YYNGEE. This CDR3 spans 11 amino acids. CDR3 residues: CASSGRFGAFF. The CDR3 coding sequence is TGTGCCAGCAGCGGACGATTCGGGGCTTTCTTT.